A selection of T cell receptor beta chains follows, all from one sample in a study of PD-1 blockade in classical Hodgkin lymphoma. Profiled with immunoSEQ multiplex PCR; TCRdb holds only in-frame clones, not every one. The data contain roughly 10,000 clones, around 84% of them singletons. The sequenced material came from CD8+ T cells from blood. These receptors were taken from a human donor with classical Hodgkin lymphoma. Both conserved end residues are part of each CDR3. Each record gives: CDR3 protein, CDR3 DNA, D gene, clone size, V gene, CDR3 length, J gene. D genes are given only for firm matches. Not all rows give a size; the values are once, few, many and, for expanded clones, a class.

CDR3aa: CASSESNRGGENTEAFF
CDR3nt: TGTGCCAGCAGTGAATCTAATCGGGGCGGAGAGAACACTGAAGCTTTCTTT
d_gene: .
abundance: .
v_gene: TRBV2
len: 17
j_gene: TRBJ1-1

CDR3aa: CASSLAGGRSYNEQFF
CDR3nt: TGTGCCAGCAGCTTGGCCGGGGGACGGTCCTACAATGAGCAGTTCTTC
d_gene: .
abundance: .
v_gene: TRBV5-6
len: 16
j_gene: TRBJ2-1

CDR3aa: CASSQTGQFFTDTQYF
CDR3nt: TGTGCCAGCAGCCAAACGGGACAATTCTTCACAGATACGCAGTATTTT
d_gene: .
abundance: .
v_gene: TRBV7-6
len: 16
j_gene: TRBJ2-3

CDR3aa: CARSLQVANTGELFF
CDR3nt: TGTGCCAGAAGCTTGCAGGTTGCGAACACCGGGGAGCTGTTTTTT
d_gene: .
abundance: .
v_gene: TRBV5-3
len: 15
j_gene: TRBJ2-2

CDR3aa: CASSLEQGHSPLHF
CDR3nt: TGCGCCAGCAGCTTGGAACAGGGACATTCACCCCTCCACTTT
d_gene: .
abundance: once
v_gene: TRBV5-1
len: 14
j_gene: TRBJ1-6

CDR3aa: CASSPWEYGYTF
CDR3nt: TGTGCCAGCAGTCCATGGGAATATGGCTACACCTTC
d_gene: .
abundance: .
v_gene: TRBV28
len: 12
j_gene: TRBJ1-2

CDR3aa: CASSKDPRGKGNTEAFF
CDR3nt: TGTGCCAGCAGCAAAGACCCCCGGGGGAAGGGAAACACTGAAGCTTTCTTT
d_gene: .
abundance: .
v_gene: TRBV21-1
len: 17
j_gene: TRBJ1-1

CDR3aa: CASSLVTGLGENIQYF
CDR3nt: TGTGCCAGCAGCTTAGTAACTGGGCTGGGCGAAAACATTCAGTACTTC
d_gene: .
abundance: .
v_gene: TRBV5-8
len: 16
j_gene: TRBJ2-4

CDR3aa: CASSVREGGPYEQYF
CDR3nt: TGTGCCAGCAGCGTACGTGAGGGGGGCCCCTACGAGCAGTACTTC
d_gene: .
abundance: .
v_gene: TRBV9
len: 15
j_gene: TRBJ2-7

CDR3aa: CASSLGEADGYTF
CDR3nt: TGTGCCAGCAGCTTGGGGGAGGCAGACGGCTACACCTTC
d_gene: .
abundance: .
v_gene: TRBV28
len: 13
j_gene: TRBJ1-2

CDR3aa: CASSPGPNYGYTF
CDR3nt: TGTGCCAGCAGTCCGGGACCAAACTATGGCTACACCTTC
d_gene: .
abundance: few
v_gene: TRBV6-5
len: 13
j_gene: TRBJ1-2

CDR3aa: CSTGQGYNEQFF
CDR3nt: TGCAGCACGGGACAGGGCTACAATGAGCAGTTCTTC
d_gene: TRBD1
abundance: .
v_gene: TRBV29-1
len: 12
j_gene: TRBJ2-1

CDR3aa: CSQLAGGRLEQYF
CDR3nt: TGCAGCCAACTAGCGGGGGGTAGACTTGAGCAGTATTTT
d_gene: TRBD2
abundance: .
v_gene: TRBV29-1
len: 13
j_gene: TRBJ2-3

CDR3aa: CASSLWGYTDTQYF
CDR3nt: TGTGCCAGCAGCTTATGGGGGTACACAGATACGCAGTATTTT
d_gene: .
abundance: .
v_gene: TRBV7-2
len: 14
j_gene: TRBJ2-3

CDR3aa: CASSQGDLVQGSEAFF
CDR3nt: TGCGCCAGCAGCCAGGGCGACCTAGTACAGGGCAGTGAAGCTTTCTTT
d_gene: .
abundance: few
v_gene: TRBV4-1
len: 16
j_gene: TRBJ1-1

CDR3aa: CASSSRLAGFTDTQYF
CDR3nt: TGTGCCAGCAGCTCCAGACTAGCGGGGTTCACAGATACGCAGTATTTT
d_gene: TRBD2
abundance: .
v_gene: TRBV7-8
len: 16
j_gene: TRBJ2-3

CDR3aa: CASSQFSSGIEQYF
CDR3nt: TGTGCCAGCAGCCAATTCTCCTCAGGGATCGAGCAGTACTTC
d_gene: .
abundance: .
v_gene: TRBV14
len: 14
j_gene: TRBJ2-7

CDR3aa: CASSQGGGSEQFF
CDR3nt: TGTGCCAGCAGCCAAGGGGGCGGTAGTGAGCAGTTCTTC
d_gene: .
abundance: .
v_gene: TRBV4-2
len: 13
j_gene: TRBJ2-1

CDR3aa: CASSLTGAYEQYF
CDR3nt: TGCGCCAGCAGCTTGACAGGGGCCTACGAGCAGTACTTC
d_gene: TRBD1
abundance: .
v_gene: TRBV5-1
len: 13
j_gene: TRBJ2-7

CDR3aa: CASSFLVRETQYF
CDR3nt: TGTGCCAGCAGTTTTCTCGTAAGGGAGACCCAGTACTTC
d_gene: .
abundance: .
v_gene: TRBV28
len: 13
j_gene: TRBJ2-5

CDR3aa: CASSLGDRHNEKLFF
CDR3nt: TGTGCCAGCAGCTTGGGAGACAGACATAATGAAAAACTGTTTTTT
d_gene: .
abundance: .
v_gene: TRBV5-4
len: 15
j_gene: TRBJ1-4

CDR3aa: CASSALGLTGELFF
CDR3nt: TGTGCCAGCAGCGCACTGGGACTGACCGGGGAGCTGTTTTTT
d_gene: .
abundance: .
v_gene: TRBV9
len: 14
j_gene: TRBJ2-2

CDR3aa: CASSQDLDGRVTYGYTF
CDR3nt: TGTGCCAGCAGCCAAGATTTAGATGGCAGGGTAACCTATGGCTACACCTTC
d_gene: .
abundance: .
v_gene: TRBV4-2
len: 17
j_gene: TRBJ1-2

CDR3aa: CASSRHARGGASTDTQYF
CDR3nt: TGTGCCAGTAGTAGACATGCACGCGGGGGGGCGAGCACAGATACGCAGTATTTT
d_gene: TRBD2
abundance: .
v_gene: TRBV19
len: 18
j_gene: TRBJ2-3

CDR3aa: CASSLGYEQYF
CDR3nt: TGCGCCAGCAGCCTGGGCTACGAGCAGTACTTC
d_gene: .
abundance: .
v_gene: TRBV4-1
len: 11
j_gene: TRBJ2-7